This TCR beta chain came from a study of Graves' ophthalmopathy and Graves' hyperthyroidism. The overall study: Untreated patients at initial diagnosis provided peripheral blood. Study conclusions and caveats: Clonotypes were expanded in thyroid at above 0.001 frequency, and most also appeared in blood.

This clonotype was seen many times. The antigen remains unidentified. The junction differs from germline at one of its ends, possibly a read error. CDR3 size: 14 residues. Germline CDR1 SGHRS, CDR2 YFSETQ. Other autoimmune diseases, uncontrolled infections, pregnancy or lactation excluded patients from enrollment. The study amplified TCR beta CDR3 regions using RNA transcripts. A first-round RT-PCR used HTBI primers, followed by a second-round multiplex PCR. TCRdb reprocessed the multiplex PCR reads with MiXCR, giving one entry per CDR3 protein. The sample shows about 660,000 distinct CDR3 sequences, about 38% of them seen only once.

Sequences were obtained from peripheral blood. The clonotype comes from an adult man with Graves' ophthalmopathy. The chain has TRBV5-1 and TRBJ2-5, with D tentatively TRBD2 (6 bases). The CDR3 bases are TGTGCCAGCAGTCTACTAGCAGCCCAAGAGACCCAGTACTTC. Translation gives CASSLLAAQETQYF.